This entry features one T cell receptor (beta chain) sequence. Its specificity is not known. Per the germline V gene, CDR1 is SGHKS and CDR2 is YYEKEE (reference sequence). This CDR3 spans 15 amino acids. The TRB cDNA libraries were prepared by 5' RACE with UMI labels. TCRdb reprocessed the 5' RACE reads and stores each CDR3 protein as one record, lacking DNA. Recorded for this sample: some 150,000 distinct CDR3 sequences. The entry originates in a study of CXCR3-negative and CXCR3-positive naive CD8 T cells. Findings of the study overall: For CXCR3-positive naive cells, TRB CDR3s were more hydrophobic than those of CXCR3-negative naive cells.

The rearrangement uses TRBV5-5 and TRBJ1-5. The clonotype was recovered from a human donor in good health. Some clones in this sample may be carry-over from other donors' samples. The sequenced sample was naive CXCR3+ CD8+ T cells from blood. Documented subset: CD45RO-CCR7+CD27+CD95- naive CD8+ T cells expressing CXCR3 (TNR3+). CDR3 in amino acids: CASSLIRGPDQPQHF.